Below, one TCR beta chain is given with its context. The source of the sample is a study of cytomegalovirus exposure and HLA in healthy donors. Researchers ran the PCR with 60 Vbeta and 13 Jbeta primers. Produced via immunoSEQ multiplex PCR; TCRdb's table is partial and in-frame only. The profile shows around 150,000 clones, around 77% of them singletons. The CDR3 extends over 18 amino acids. V lost 2 bases and J lost 0; bases outside the gene matches: 8. Germline V gene lookup returns CDR1 MDHEN and CDR2 SYDVKM. This receptor was taken from a man aged 30-40 years in good health and CMV-seronegative. V usage is TRBV28 and J usage is TRBJ2-7, with 12 bases aligning to TRBD2. Sequenced: PBMCs. This chain's CDR3 is CASSLAGTSGPSSYEQYF. The CDR3 DNA follows: TGTGCCAGCAGTTTAGCTGGGACTAGCGGGCCAAGCTCCTACGAGCAGTACTTC.